This T cell receptor beta chain is from a study of blood T cells in healthy people across ages. PCR was performed a second time for roughly 7 to 11 cycles using a sample-barcoded 5' primer and a J-beta primer mix. TCRdb ran MiXCR on the 5' RACE reads and lists one entry per CDR3 protein. The table has 850,000 or so distinct CDR3 sequences, more than 25% seen once. Germline CDR1 and CDR2: LNHDA and SQIVND (reference sequence). The CDR3 is 16 residues long. The V and J ends lost 8 bases and 6 bases respectively, with 24 bases between them. This chain links TRBV19 with TRBJ2-3, with D tentatively TRBD2 (6 bases). This TCR was recovered from a woman older than 75 in good health. Source material: blood. CDR3 coding DNA: TGTGCCAGTTCCCATATCTCCGGGGGAGGCCTGGATACGCAGTATTTT. Protein sequence: CASSHISGGGLDTQYF.